The clone carrying this TCR beta chain showed up just a few times. Its antigen is as yet unknown. The J segment lost 6 bases and the V segment lost 4 bases, leaving 13 bases of the junction unmatched. The CDR3 extends over 16 amino acids. CDR1 is SGHDT, CDR2 YYEEEE, per germline. Amplification from RNA transcripts yielded the TCR beta CDR3 regions. The first round was an RT-PCR with HTBI primers, and the second round was a multiplex PCR. TCRdb called the multiplex PCR reads again in MiXCR, with one record for every CDR3 protein. The sample shows about 370,000 distinct CDR3 sequences, 17% of them seen only once. The data are from a study of Graves' ophthalmopathy and Graves' hyperthyroidism. Overall study results and limits: Among thyroid clonotypes expanded above 0.001 frequency, most also appeared in blood.

If no ophthalmopathy appeared within 18 months of follow-up, hyperthyroidism was termed stable. What supplied the PBMCs was roughly 10 ml of fresh peripheral blood. This chain links TRBV5-6 with TRBJ2-3; 8 bases fit TRBD2. This clonotype was obtained from an adult woman with stable Graves' hyperthyroidism. Input material: peripheral blood. The CDR3 reads CASSLLRGGGPDTQYF. The CDR3 DNA reads TGTGCCAGCAGCCTCCTTCGGGGGGGGGGCCCGGATACGCAGTATTTT.